One T cell receptor beta chain is described in this entry. The target antigen is unknown. The sample originates from a study of Graves' ophthalmopathy and Graves' hyperthyroidism. The study, taken as a whole, reports: A majority of expanded thyroid clonotypes exceeding 0.001 frequency were likewise present in blood.

Trimming took 10 bases from V and 2 from J, leaving 12 bases between them. The CDR3 sequence is 14 residues long. Germline CDR1 is MNHNS and CDR2 is SASEGT. Using RNA transcripts, the TCR beta CDR3 regions were amplified. Scientists carried out first-round RT-PCR using HTBI primers and then a second-round multiplex PCR. Each CDR3 protein gets one entry after TCRdb re-called the multiplex PCR reads with MiXCR. The sample yields under 350,000 distinct CDR3 sequences, 17% seen once. Sequencing used peripheral blood. The chain recombines TRBV6-1 with TRBJ1-6; D not resolved. The sequence came from an adult man with Graves' ophthalmopathy. CDR3 amino acids: CATWGWTYNSPLHF. The CDR3 bases are TGTGCCACCTGGGGATGGACCTATAATTCACCCCTCCACTTT.